This is a list of T cell receptor beta chains from one sample in a study of memory CD4+ T cells and cytomegalovirus serostatus. Clones were read by immunoSEQ multiplex PCR, and TCRdb kept only the in-frame ones, dropping some. The sample gives 50,000 or so clones, around three quarters of which show up once; roughly 1.7% is in the top ten. Sample: memory CD4+ T cells from blood. These receptors came from an adult in good health and CMV-seronegative. Each CDR3 is given with its conserved first and last residue. The D gene is left open where the match is weak. Size values are once, few and many counts, or a class for expanded clones, and some rows have none.

J gene: TRBJ1-2; V gene: TRBV11-2; D gene: NA; clone size: few; CDR3 protein: CASSLDPGKIGGYTF; CDR3 DNA: TGTGCCAGCAGCTTAGATCCAGGGAAGATAGGGGGCTACACCTTC
J gene: TRBJ2-2; V gene: TRBV11-3; D gene: NA; clone size: NA; CDR3 protein: CASSLWSGELFF; CDR3 DNA: TGTGCCAGCAGCTTATGGTCCGGGGAGCTGTTTTTT
J gene: TRBJ1-3; V gene: TRBV7-9; D gene: NA; clone size: NA; CDR3 protein: CASSQSHRNTIYF; CDR3 DNA: TGTGCCAGCAGCCAATCGCATAGAAACACCATATATTTT
J gene: TRBJ1-1; V gene: TRBV7-6; D gene: TRBD1; clone size: once; CDR3 protein: CASSLGTGIEAFF; CDR3 DNA: TGTGCCAGCAGCTTGGGGACAGGGATTGAAGCTTTCTTT
J gene: TRBJ2-3; V gene: TRBV7-2; D gene: TRBD2; clone size: NA; CDR3 protein: CASSSSGSSLTDTQYF; CDR3 DNA: TGTGCCAGCAGTTCTAGCGGATCTAGCTTAACAGATACGCAGTATTTT
J gene: TRBJ2-1; V gene: TRBV7-2; D gene: NA; clone size: NA; CDR3 protein: CASSLRGARPNEQFF; CDR3 DNA: TGTGCCAGCAGCTTGAGGGGGGCGCGGCCCAATGAGCAGTTCTTC
J gene: TRBJ2-7; V gene: TRBV6-1; D gene: TRBD1; clone size: few; CDR3 protein: CASSTTGQGFF; CDR3 DNA: TGTGCCAGCAGTACTACGGGACAGGGCTTCTTC
J gene: TRBJ2-3; V gene: TRBV7-2; D gene: TRBD2; clone size: NA; CDR3 protein: CASSSTSGGRDTQYF; CDR3 DNA: TGTGCCAGCAGCTCTACTAGCGGGGGACGCGATACGCAGTATTTT
J gene: TRBJ2-3; V gene: TRBV28; D gene: NA; clone size: NA; CDR3 protein: CASLGGGRTDTQYF; CDR3 DNA: TGTGCCAGTCTAGGGGGGGGTCGCACAGATACGCAGTATTTT
J gene: TRBJ1-3; V gene: TRBV5-6; D gene: NA; clone size: NA; CDR3 protein: CASSLGGGSGAGNTIYF; CDR3 DNA: TGTGCCAGCAGCTTGGGTGGGGGATCTGGAGCTGGAAACACCATATATTTT
J gene: TRBJ2-1; V gene: TRBV5-4; D gene: TRBD1; clone size: once; CDR3 protein: CASSLGLGQGNNEQFF; CDR3 DNA: TGTGCCAGCAGCTTGGGCTTGGGACAGGGCAACAATGAGCAGTTCTTC
J gene: TRBJ1-1; V gene: TRBV6-5; D gene: NA; clone size: NA; CDR3 protein: CASSYPFGANTEAFF; CDR3 DNA: TGTGCCAGCAGTTACCCGTTTGGGGCGAACACTGAAGCTTTCTTT
J gene: TRBJ1-3; V gene: TRBV7-2; D gene: NA; clone size: once; CDR3 protein: CASSPGPGNTIYF; CDR3 DNA: TGTGCCAGCAGCCCTGGACCCGGAAACACCATATATTTT
J gene: TRBJ1-2; V gene: TRBV19; D gene: NA; clone size: NA; CDR3 protein: CASKPQGGGTYGYTF; CDR3 DNA: TGTGCCAGTAAGCCCCAAGGGGGGGGAACCTATGGCTACACCTTC
J gene: TRBJ1-3; V gene: TRBV14; D gene: NA; clone size: few; CDR3 protein: CASSPRVYGNTIYF; CDR3 DNA: TGTGCCAGCAGCCCTAGGGTGTATGGAAACACCATATATTTT
J gene: TRBJ2-7; V gene: TRBV11-2; D gene: NA; clone size: NA; CDR3 protein: CASSLTSLGEQYF; CDR3 DNA: TGTGCCAGCAGCTTAACCTCTCTGGGGGAGCAGTACTTC